The 2 T cell receptor beta chains below were found in one sample sequenced in a study of shared clonotypes between healthy human individuals. Profiling relied on immunoSEQ multiplex PCR, and the TCRdb table lists in-frame clones only, not all of them. The table shows about 1.5 million clones, with approximately 98% occurring only once. Sequences were obtained from naive CD4+ T cells sorted from blood. Subset in this sample: CD45RA+ positively selected. These receptors all stem from a man in his thirties or forties in good health.

The rearrangement uses TRBV9 and TRBJ2-1; D gene unclear. Per germline, CDR1 SGDLS and CDR2 YYNGEE. V lost 0 bases, J lost 9 bases, and 13 bases lay in between. This CDR3 is built from 14 residues. The CDR3 bases are TGTGCCAGCAGCGTAGGAGCCCTAACTGGTGAGCAGTTCTTC. Protein product: CASSVGALTGEQFF.

The rearrangement joins TRBV5-5 to TRBJ1-2, with TRBD1 matching 7 bases. This CDR3 comprises 14 residues. V gave up 4 bases and J gave up 3 bases; unmatched junction bases: 6. The germline CDR1 and CDR2 sequences are SGHKS and YYEKEE (reference sequence). This chain's CDR3 is CASSTTGTHYGYTF. CDR3 nucleotide sequence: TGTGCCAGCAGCACGACAGGGACCCACTATGGCTACACCTTC.